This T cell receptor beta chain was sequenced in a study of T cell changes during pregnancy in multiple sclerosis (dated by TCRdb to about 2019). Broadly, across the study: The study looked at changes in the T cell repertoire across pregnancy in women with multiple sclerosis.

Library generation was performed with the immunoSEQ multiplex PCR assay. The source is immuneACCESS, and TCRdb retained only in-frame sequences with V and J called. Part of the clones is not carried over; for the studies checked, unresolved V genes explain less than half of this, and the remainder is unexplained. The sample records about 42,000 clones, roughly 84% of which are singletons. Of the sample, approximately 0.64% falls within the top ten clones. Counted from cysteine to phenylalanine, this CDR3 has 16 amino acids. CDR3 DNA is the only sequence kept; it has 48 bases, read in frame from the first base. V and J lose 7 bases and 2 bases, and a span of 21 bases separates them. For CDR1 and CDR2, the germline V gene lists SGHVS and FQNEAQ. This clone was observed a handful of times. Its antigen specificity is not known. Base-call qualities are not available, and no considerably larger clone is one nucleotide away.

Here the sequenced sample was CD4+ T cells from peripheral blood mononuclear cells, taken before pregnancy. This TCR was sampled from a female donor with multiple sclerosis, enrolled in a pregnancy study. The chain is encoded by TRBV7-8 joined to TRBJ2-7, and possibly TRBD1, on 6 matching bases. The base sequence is TGTGCCAGCAAACAAGCGACAGGAGATTCAACCTACGAGCAGTACTTC. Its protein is CASKQATGDSTYEQYF.